This T cell receptor (beta chain) was sequenced in a study of read filtering for tumor transcriptome and immune sequencing. On the study more broadly: DNase treatment preceded whole-transcriptome library preparation.

Germline-derived CDR1 and CDR2 are MDHEN and SYDVKM. The CDR3 covers 14 residues. V was trimmed by 4 bases and J by 3 bases, leaving 13 bases between them. This clonotype was detected many times. From about 400 ng of RNA, a library with molecular barcoded alpha/delta and beta/gamma adaptors was made. TCRdb fed the reads into MiXCR, producing one record per CDR3 protein. Altogether approximately 40,000 distinct CDR3 sequences are present, roughly 13% being singletons, with the ten largest covering 27%. Every patient had bone marrow sampled while the disease was active. This clonotype was sampled from a donor aged 40 or older with multiple myeloma. The gene calls are TRBV28 and TRBJ2-7, with TRBD1 as a possible D gene (5 bases). The sequenced sample consisted of a population of CD138-negative cells sorted from bone marrow. The CDR3: CASSSAGQIYEQYF. CDR3 nucleotide sequence: TGTGCCAGCAGTTCTGCAGGACAAATCTACGAGCAGTACTTC. Full variable domain (outside the CDR3, taken from reference TRBV28 and TRBJ2-7): DVKVTQSSRYLVKRTGEKVFLECVQDMDHENMFWYRQDPGLGLRLIYFSYDVKMKEKGDIPEGYSVSREKKERFSLILESASTNQTSMYLCASSSAGQIYEQYFGPGTRLTVT.